This section outlines one T cell receptor beta chain sequence together with its context. Using immunoSEQ multiplex PCR, the repertoire was profiled, and TCRdb retains in-frame clones only, with some absent. The sample lists roughly 34,000 clones; 80% were seen once. These data come from a study of OX40 agonist ivuxolimab in advanced cancers. The V gene lost 11 bases and the J gene lost 4 bases, with 17 bases spanning the gap. The CDR3 runs to 14 residues. Germline CDR1 and CDR2: ENHRY and SYGVKD. This specimen consisted of CD4+ or CD8+ T cells sorted from blood, obtained in a trial of the OX40 agonist ivuxolimab. This TCR derives from an adult with an advanced solid tumor such as melanoma, head and neck, liver or kidney cancer. The rearrangement joins TRBV10-3 to TRBJ2-2, with a tentative D call TRBD1 (6 bases). The CDR3 DNA follows: TGTGCCCACTCCCAGGGGCTCGGCACCGGGGAGCTGTTTTTT. It is translated as CAHSQGLGTGELFF.